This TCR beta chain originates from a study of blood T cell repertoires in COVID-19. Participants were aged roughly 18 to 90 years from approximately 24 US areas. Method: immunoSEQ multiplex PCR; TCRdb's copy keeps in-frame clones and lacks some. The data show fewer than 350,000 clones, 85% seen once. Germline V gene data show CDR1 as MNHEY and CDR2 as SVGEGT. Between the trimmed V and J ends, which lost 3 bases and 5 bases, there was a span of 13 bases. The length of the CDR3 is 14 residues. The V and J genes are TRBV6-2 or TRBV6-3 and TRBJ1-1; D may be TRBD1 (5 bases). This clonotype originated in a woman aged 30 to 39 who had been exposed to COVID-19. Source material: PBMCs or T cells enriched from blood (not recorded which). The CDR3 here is CASSYGGGRTEAFF. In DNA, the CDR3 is TGTGCCAGCAGTTATGGGGGGGGTCGGACTGAAGCTTTCTTT.